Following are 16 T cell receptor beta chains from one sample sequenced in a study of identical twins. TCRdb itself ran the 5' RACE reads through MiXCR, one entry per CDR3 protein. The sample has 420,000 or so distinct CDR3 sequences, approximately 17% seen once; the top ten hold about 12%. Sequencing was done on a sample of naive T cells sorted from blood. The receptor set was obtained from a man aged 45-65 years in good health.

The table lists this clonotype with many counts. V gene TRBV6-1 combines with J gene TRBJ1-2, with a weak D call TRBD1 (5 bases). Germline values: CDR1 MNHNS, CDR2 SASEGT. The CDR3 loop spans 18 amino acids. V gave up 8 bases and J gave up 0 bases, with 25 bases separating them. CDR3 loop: CASDWTGGEVGANYGYTF. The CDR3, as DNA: TGTGCCAGCGATTGGACGGGGGGGGAAGTAGGCGCTAACTATGGCTACACCTTC.

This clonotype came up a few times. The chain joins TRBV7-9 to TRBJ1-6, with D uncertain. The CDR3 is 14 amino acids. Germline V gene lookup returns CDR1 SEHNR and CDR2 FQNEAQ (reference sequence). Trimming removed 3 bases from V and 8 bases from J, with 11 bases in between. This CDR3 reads CASSFTSDDSPLHF. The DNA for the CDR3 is TGTGCCAGCAGCTTCACGTCGGATGATTCACCCCTCCACTTT.

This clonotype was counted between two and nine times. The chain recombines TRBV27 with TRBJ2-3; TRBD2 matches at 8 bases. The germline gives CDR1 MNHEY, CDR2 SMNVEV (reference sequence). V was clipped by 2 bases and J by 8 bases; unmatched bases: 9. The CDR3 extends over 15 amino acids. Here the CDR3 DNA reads TGTGCCAGCAGTTTAGGCCCTCGGGGGGGCGGTACGCAGTATTTT. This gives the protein CASSLGPRGGGTQYF.

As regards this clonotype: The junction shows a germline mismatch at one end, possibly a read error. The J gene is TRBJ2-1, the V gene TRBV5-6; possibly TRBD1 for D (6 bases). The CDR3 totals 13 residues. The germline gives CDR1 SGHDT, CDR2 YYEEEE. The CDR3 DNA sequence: TGTGCCAGCAGCCATCGAACAGGGAGTATAGATCGCTTC. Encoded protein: CASSHRTGSIDRF.

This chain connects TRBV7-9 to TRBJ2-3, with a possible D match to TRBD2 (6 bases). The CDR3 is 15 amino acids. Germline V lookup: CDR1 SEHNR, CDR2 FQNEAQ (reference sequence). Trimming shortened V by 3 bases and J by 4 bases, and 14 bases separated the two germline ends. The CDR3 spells CASSFAGREADTQYF. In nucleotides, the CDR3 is TGTGCCAGCAGCTTCGCGGGAAGGGAGGCAGATACGCAGTATTTT. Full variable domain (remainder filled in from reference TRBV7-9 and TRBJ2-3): DTGVSQNPRHKITKRGQNVTFRCDPISEHNRLYWYRQTLGQGPEFLTYFQNEAQLEKSRLLSDRFSAERPKGSFSTLEIQRTEQGDSAMYLCASSFAGREADTQYFGPGTRLTVL.

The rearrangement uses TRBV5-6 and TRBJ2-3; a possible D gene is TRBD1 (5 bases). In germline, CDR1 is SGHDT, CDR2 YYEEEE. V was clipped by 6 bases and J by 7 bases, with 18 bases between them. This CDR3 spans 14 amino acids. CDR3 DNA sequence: TGTGCCAGCACCCGGACACCTCATGGTAATACGCAGTATTTT. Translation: CASTRTPHGNTQYF.

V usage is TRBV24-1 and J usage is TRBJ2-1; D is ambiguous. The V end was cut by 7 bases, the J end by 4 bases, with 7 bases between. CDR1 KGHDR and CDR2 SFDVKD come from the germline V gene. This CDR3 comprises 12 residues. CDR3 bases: TGTGCCACCAGCACCGGTTACAATGAGCAGTTCTTC. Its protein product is CATSTGYNEQFF.

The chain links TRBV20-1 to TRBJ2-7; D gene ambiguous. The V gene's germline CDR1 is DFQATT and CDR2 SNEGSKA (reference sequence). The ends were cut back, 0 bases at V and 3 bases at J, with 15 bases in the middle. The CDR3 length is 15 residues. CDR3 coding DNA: TGCAGTGCTAGAGATCTGAAGCATTCCCTCTACGAGCAGTACTTC. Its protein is CSARDLKHSLYEQYF.

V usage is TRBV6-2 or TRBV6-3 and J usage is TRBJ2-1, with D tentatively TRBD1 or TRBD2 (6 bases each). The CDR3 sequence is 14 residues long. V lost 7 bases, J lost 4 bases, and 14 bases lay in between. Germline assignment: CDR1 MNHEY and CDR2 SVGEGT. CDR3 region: CASTSGAAYNEQFF. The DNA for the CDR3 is TGTGCCAGCACCTCGGGGGCGGCGTACAATGAGCAGTTCTTC.

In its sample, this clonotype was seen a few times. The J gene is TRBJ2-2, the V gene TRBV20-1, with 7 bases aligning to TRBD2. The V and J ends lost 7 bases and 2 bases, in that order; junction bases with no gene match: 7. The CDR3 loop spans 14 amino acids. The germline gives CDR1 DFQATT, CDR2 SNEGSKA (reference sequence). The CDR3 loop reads CSVLGGLNTGELFF. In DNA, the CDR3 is TGCAGTGTCTTGGGGGGACTAAACACCGGGGAGCTGTTTTTT.

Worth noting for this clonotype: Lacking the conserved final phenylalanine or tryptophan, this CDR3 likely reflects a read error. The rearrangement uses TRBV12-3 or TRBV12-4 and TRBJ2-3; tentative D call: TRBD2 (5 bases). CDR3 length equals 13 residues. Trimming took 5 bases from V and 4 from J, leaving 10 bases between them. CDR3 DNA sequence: TGTGCCAGCAGTCTGCTAGCTGCAGATACGCAGTATTAT. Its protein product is CASSLLAADTQYY.

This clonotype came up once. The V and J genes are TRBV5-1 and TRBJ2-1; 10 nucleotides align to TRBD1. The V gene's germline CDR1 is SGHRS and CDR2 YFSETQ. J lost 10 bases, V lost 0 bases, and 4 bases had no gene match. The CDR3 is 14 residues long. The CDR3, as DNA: TGCGCCAGCAGCTTGGGACAGGGGGCTAGGGAGCAGTTCTTC. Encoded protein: CASSLGQGAREQFF.

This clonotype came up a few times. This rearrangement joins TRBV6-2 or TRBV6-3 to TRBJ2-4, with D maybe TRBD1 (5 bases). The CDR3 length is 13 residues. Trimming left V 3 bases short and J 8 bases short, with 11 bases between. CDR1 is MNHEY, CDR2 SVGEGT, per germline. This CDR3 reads CASSYSGQDIQYF. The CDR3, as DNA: TGTGCCAGCAGTTATTCCGGACAAGACATTCAGTACTTC.

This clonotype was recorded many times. The CDR3 loop is CASSQDYGEQFF. CDR3 coding DNA: TGCGCCAGCAGCCAAGATTACGGTGAGCAGTTCTTC. The V and J genes are TRBV4-1 and TRBJ2-1; no clear D. V lost 0 bases to trimming and J lost 9 bases, with 6 bases between them. This CDR3 comprises 12 residues. The germline gives CDR1 MGHRA, CDR2 YSYEKL.

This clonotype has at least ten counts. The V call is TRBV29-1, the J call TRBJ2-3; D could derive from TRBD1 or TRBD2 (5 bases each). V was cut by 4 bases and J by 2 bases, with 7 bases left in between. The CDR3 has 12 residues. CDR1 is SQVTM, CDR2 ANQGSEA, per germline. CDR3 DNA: TGCAGCGTTGTGGGGGACACAGATACGCAGTATTTT. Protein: CSVVGDTDTQYF.

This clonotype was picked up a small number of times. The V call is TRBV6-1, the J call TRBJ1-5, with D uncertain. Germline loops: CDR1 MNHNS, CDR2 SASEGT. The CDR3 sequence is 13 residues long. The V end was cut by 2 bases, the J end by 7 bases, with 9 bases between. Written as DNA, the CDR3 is TGTGCCAGCAGTGAATTTGGAATCCAGCCCCAGCATTTT. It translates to CASSEFGIQPQHF.